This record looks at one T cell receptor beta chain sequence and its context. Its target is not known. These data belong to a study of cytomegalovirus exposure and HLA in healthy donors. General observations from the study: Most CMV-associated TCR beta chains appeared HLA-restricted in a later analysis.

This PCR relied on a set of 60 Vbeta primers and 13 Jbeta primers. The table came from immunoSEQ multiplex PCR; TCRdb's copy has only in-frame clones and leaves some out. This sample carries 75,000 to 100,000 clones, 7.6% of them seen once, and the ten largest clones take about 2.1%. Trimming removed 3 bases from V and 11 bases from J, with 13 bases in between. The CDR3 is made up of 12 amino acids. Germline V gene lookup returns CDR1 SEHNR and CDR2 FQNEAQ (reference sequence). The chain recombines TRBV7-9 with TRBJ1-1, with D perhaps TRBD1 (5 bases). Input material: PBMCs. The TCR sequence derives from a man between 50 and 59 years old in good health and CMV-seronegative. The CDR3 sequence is CASSLQGSWAFF. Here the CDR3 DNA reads TGTGCCAGCAGCTTGCAGGGTTCGTGGGCTTTCTTT.